This note documents a single T cell receptor beta chain sequence. Its antigen is not identified. This CDR3 has 16 amino acids. J was trimmed by 9 bases and V by 0 bases; bases with no gene match: 7. The germline CDR1 and CDR2 sequences are SEHNR and FQNEAQ (reference sequence). Libraries were prepared by immunoSEQ multiplex PCR; TCRdb keeps only in-frame clonotypes and omits some of them. The sample contains roughly 70,000 clones, 94% of which appear only once. The 120-subject validation cohort, separate from the approximately 660-subject first cohort, included the donors. This entry belongs to a study of cytomegalovirus exposure and HLA in healthy donors. Study as a whole: The same platform was used for the 100 to 150 validation repertoires and the 600 to 700 first-cohort repertoires, a later analysis reported.

Study findings and constraints: The study listed roughly 160 cytomegalovirus-associated TCR beta chains.

The chain is built from TRBV7-9 and TRBJ2-1; 11 positions agree with TRBD2. The material sequenced was PBMCs. This TCR was recovered from a man aged 18-30 years in good health and CMV-seropositive. DNA for the CDR3: TGTGCCAGCAGCTTAGCTAGCGGGAGGGCCCGGGTTGAGCAGTTCTTC. Protein sequence: CASSLASGRARVEQFF.